The entry below gives a single T cell receptor beta chain sequence along with its context. Its specificity is not known. PCR was performed using 60 Vbeta and 13 Jbeta primers. The repertoire was sequenced with immunoSEQ multiplex PCR; TCRdb's copy has only in-frame clones and lacks some. Among about 110,000 clones listed, about four fifths were seen once. The data were obtained in a study of cytomegalovirus exposure and HLA in healthy donors. Findings and limits, study-wide: Researchers had no immune exposure information except CMV serostatus available. In an earlier analysis, in approximately 630 donors, most V segments appeared productive either ~90% or ~30% of the time. Other equally common chains were less clonally expanded than HLA-associated TCR beta chains, a later analysis showed.

CDR1 and CDR2 (germline): ENHRY, SYGVKD. Trimming left V 9 bases short and J 3 bases short, with 14 bases between. CDR3 length: 14 amino acids. The sequenced sample consisted of PBMCs. This TCR was sampled from a man between 25 and 39 years old in good health and CMV-seronegative. The chain is built from TRBV10-3 and TRBJ2-2, with TRBD2 as a possible D gene (6 bases). CDR3 bases: TGTGCCATACGCTCCGGGGGATACACCGGGGAGCTGTTTTTT. It is translated as CAIRSGGYTGELFF.